This TCR beta chain stems from a study of early T cells in non-severe SARS-CoV-2 infection (dated by TCRdb to about 2021). The study in broad terms: Because TCR sequencing relied on bulk RNA taken from unsorted whole blood, pairing of alpha and beta chains was not possible. Broader findings and caveats from the paper: VDJdb matching was skewed toward anti-spike CD8 responses and likely underestimated virus-specific expansions by missing private and CD4 specificities.

The CDR1 and CDR2 encoded by the germline V gene (reference sequence) are LGHDT and YNNKEL. Including cysteine and phenylalanine, the CDR3 has 15 amino acids. Here the CDR3 DNA is all that survives: 45 bases in frame from base 1. The trim is 4 bases for V and 1 base for J, with a gap of 11 bases between the germline ends. Of note for this clonotype: Its antigen specificity is not known. No base quality information exists; no much larger clone differs at one position.

The library came from 5' RACE. These reads were obtained on a NextSeq 500. To correct for sequencing error and PCR bias, the TCR library protocol tagged individual cDNA molecules with unique molecular identifiers. Both TCR alpha and beta chains were sequenced, and tight co-correlation was observed between alpha and beta sequence abundances in each sample. Per the source publication's procedure: Decombinator V4 was used to annotate TCR sequences for V gene, J gene and CDR3. TCRs were defined as expanded if a significant change between any two time points was detected under a Poisson model with p below 0.0001. Abundances of TCRs were expressed as counts per million after normalisation to the total number of TCRs sequenced in each sample. TRAV1-2 paired with TRAJ12, TRAJ20 or TRAJ33 defined MAIT TCRs, while TRAV10 paired with TRAJ18 defined iNKT TCRs. VDJdb, accessed 1 November 2021, was searched for CMV, EBV and SARS-CoV-2 annotated TCRs, excluding TCRs annotated for multiple antigens. TCRdb reprocessing: public reads trimmed at Q25 with fastp, clones called with MiXCR, in-frame beta chains kept. CDR3 protein duplicates are merged, each entry listing the most common genes and DNA. V and J calls and clone size were set by TCRdb, not the authors. The sample yields 45,000 to 50,000 distinct CDR3 sequences; 6.2% were counted once. About 7% of the sample belongs to the ten largest clones.

A case-control design nested within a healthcare worker cohort in London, UK, was used, with weekly nasopharyngeal swab PCR tests and blood sampling performed. Healthcare workers were recruited between 23 and 31 March 2020, during the week of the UK lockdown, and were followed weekly for up to roughly 16 weeks. The TCR was taken from an adult who was a healthcare worker with PCR-confirmed SARS-CoV-2 infection or an uninfected control (not recorded which). Recombination connected TRBV3-1 to TRBJ1-5, with TRBD1 perhaps the D gene, on 6 matching bases. The sample in question was whole blood, obtained at baseline. Here is the DNA: TGTGCCAGCAGCCCGGGAGGGGGAAGCAATCAGCCCCAGCATTTT. This sequence encodes CASSPGGGSNQPQHF.